Reported below is one T cell receptor (beta chain). The target antigen is unknown. The sample is drawn from a study of spatial heterogeneity in lung cancer. In the study overall: Raw sequencing reads included, on average, more than ten appearances of each unique TCR and UMI combination. Regarding the study as a whole: The number of expanded tumor alpha and beta chains correlated with mutation number.

CDR3 size: 15 residues. With 3 bases clipped from V and 5 bases from J, the junction kept 5 bases outside the gene matches. Germline V gene lookup returns CDR1 KGHDR and CDR2 SFDVKD. TCRdb redid the calling of the 5' RACE reads with MiXCR, one entry per CDR3 protein. The sample carries about 3,000 distinct CDR3 sequences, roughly 16% recorded once. Time point defined: sample taken at primary tumor resection. The 72 donors had untreated early-stage non-small cell lung cancer. The receptor was isolated from a male donor with early-stage non-small cell lung cancer. The material sequenced was lung tumor tissue, taken at surgery. The J gene is TRBJ2-4, the V gene TRBV24-1; 8 nucleotides align to TRBD1. DNA for the CDR3: TGTGCCACCAGTGATCCGGACAGGGATGAAAACATTCAGTACTTC. Its translation is CATSDPDRDENIQYF.